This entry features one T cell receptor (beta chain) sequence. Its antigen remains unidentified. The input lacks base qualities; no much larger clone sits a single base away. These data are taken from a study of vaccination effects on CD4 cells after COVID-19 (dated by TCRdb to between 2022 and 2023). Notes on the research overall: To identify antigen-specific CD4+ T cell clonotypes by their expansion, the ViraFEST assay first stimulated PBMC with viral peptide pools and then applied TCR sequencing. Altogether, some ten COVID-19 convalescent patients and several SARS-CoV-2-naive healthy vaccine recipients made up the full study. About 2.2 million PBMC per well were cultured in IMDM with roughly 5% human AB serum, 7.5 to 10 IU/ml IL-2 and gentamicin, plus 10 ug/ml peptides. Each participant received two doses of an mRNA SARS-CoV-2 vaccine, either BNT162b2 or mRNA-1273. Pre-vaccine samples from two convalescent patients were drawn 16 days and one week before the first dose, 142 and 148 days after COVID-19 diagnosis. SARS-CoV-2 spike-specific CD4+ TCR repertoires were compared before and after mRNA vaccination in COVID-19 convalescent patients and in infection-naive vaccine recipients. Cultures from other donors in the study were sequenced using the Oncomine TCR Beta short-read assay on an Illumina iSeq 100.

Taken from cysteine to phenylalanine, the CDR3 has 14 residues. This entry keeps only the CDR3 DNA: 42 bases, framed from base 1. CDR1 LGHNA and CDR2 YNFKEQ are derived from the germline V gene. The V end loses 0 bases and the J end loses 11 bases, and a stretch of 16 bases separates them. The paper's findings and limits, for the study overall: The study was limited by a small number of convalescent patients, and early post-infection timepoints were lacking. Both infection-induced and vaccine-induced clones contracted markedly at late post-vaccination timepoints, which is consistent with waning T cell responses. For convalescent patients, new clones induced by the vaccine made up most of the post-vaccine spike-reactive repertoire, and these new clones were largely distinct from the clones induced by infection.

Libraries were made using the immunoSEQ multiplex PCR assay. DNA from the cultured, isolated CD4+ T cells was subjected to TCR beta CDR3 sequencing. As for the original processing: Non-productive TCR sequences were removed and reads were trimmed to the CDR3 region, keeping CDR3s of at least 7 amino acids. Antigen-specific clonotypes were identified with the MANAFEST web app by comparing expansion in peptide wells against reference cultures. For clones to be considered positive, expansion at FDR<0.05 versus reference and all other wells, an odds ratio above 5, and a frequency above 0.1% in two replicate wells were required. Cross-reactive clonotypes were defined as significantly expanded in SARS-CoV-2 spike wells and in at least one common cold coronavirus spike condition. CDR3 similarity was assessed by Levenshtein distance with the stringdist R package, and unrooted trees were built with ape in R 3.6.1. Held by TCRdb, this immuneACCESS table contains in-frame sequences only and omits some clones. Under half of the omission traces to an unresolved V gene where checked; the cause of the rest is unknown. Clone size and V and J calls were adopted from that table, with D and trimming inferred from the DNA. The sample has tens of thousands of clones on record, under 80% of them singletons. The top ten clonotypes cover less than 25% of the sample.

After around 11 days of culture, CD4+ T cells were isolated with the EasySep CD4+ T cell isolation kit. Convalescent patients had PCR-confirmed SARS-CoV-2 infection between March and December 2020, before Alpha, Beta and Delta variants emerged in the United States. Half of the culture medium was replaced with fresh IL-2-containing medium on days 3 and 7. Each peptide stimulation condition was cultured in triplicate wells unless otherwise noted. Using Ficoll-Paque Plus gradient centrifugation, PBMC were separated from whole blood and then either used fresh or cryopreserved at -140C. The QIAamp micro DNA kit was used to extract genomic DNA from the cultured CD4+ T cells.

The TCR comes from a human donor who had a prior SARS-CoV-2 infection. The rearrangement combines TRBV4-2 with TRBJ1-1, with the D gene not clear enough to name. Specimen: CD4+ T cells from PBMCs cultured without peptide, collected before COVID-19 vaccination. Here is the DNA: TGTGCCAGCAGCCAAGATCCCTTCCCAGCCGGGGCTTTCTTT. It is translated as CASSQDPFPAGAFF.